These T cell receptor beta chains were read from a single sample in a study of shared clonotypes between healthy human individuals. Repertoires were generated with immunoSEQ multiplex PCR, while TCRdb's copy carries only in-frame clones and drops some. The table lists over a million clones, approximately 80% of them singletons. Sequencing was carried out using memory CD4+ T cells from PBMCs. These receptors were collected from a man between 18 and 29 years old in good health. Some clones in this sample may be carry-over from other donors' samples. Each CDR3 is given with its conserved first and last residue. The order of the fields is clone size, V gene, D gene, J gene, CDR3 DNA, CDR3 protein. A D gene is named only where the DNA matches it firmly. Some rows have no size entry. The others give once, few or many, or a class for an expanded clone.

>.|TRBV4-1|.|TRBJ1-2
TGCGCCAGCAGCCAAGGTCTGAACTATGGCTACACCTTC
CASSQGLNYGYTF
>.|TRBV30|.|TRBJ1-5
TGTGCCTGGAGTGCCACCGGACCTAATCAGCCCCAGCATTTT
CAWSATGPNQPQHF
>few|TRBV5-6|.|TRBJ2-5
TGTGCCAGCAGCTTTTCTCCAGGGCTGCTAGAGACCCAGTACTTC
CASSFSPGLLETQYF
>.|TRBV28|.|TRBJ2-5
TGTGCCAGCAGGCTAGCCCCCCCGACCCAGTACTTC
CASRLAPPTQYF
>few|TRBV30|.|TRBJ2-4
TGTGCCTGGAGTGTGGGAGACATTCAGTACTTC
CAWSVGDIQYF
>once|TRBV5-1|.|TRBJ2-3
TGCGCCAGCAGCTTGGCCGCTAGCACAGATACGCAGTATTTT
CASSLAASTDTQYF
>.|TRBV29-1|.|TRBJ2-7
TGCAGCGTTGTACAGGGTGCGCCCTACGAGCAGTACTTC
CSVVQGAPYEQYF
>.|TRBV7-2|TRBD1|TRBJ1-3
TGTGCCAGCAGCTTAGCGGGACAGGGTTCAGGAAACACCATATATTTT
CASSLAGQGSGNTIYF
>once|TRBV7-3|TRBD1|TRBJ2-6
TGTGCCAGCAGCCCCCAGGGACAGGGTTGGACTGGGGCCAACGTCCTGACTTTC
CASSPQGQGWTGANVLTF
>.|TRBV9|.|TRBJ2-3
TGTGCCAGCAGCGTCGAACGGGGCCTAGCAGATACGCAGTATTTT
CASSVERGLADTQYF
>.|TRBV29-1|.|TRBJ2-2
TGCAGCGTCGATAAGACGGAGAACACCGGGGAGCTGTTTTTT
CSVDKTENTGELFF
>.|TRBV6-5|.|TRBJ1-5
TGTGCCAGCAGCCAAGACAGGACAAATCAGCCCCAGCATTTT
CASSQDRTNQPQHF
>.|TRBV30|.|TRBJ2-7
TGTGCCTGGACCTACGCGGGACGGTACGAGCAGTACTTC
CAWTYAGRYEQYF
>few|TRBV14|TRBD1|TRBJ1-4
TGTGCCAGCAGCCGCCAGGCGGGACAGGGGGAAAAACTGTTTTTT
CASSRQAGQGEKLFF
>.|TRBV5-4|TRBD1|TRBJ2-1
TGTGCCAGCAGCTTGGCTGGGACAGGGTTCGACAATGAGCAGTTCTTC
CASSLAGTGFDNEQFF
>.|TRBV15|.|TRBJ1-4
TGTGCCACCAGCAGAGATGAAGGGCAAAAACTGTTTTTT
CATSRDEGQKLFF
>.|TRBV19|TRBD1|TRBJ1-5
TGTGCCTCCTTAGGGGGCCGCGGGTCTAGCAATCAGCCCCAGCATTTT
CASLGGRGSSNQPQHF
>.|TRBV10-3|TRBD2|TRBJ2-5
TGTGCCATCAGCCCTCTAGCGGGAGAGACCCAGTACTTC
CAISPLAGETQYF
>.|TRBV5-1|.|TRBJ2-5
TGCGCCAGCAGCGTTGACGAGACCCAGTACTTC
CASSVDETQYF
>.|TRBV4-2|TRBD2|TRBJ2-5
TGTGCCAGCAGCCCTAACGTAGCGGGAGAGACCCAGTACTTC
CASSPNVAGETQYF
>.|TRBV29-1|.|TRBJ1-1
TGCAGCGTCGCTAGACAGGTAGGGGCCCTGAACACTGAAGCTTTCTTT
CSVARQVGALNTEAFF
>.|TRBV11-2|TRBD1|TRBJ2-2
TGTGCCAGCAGCTTAGTACCAGGGGGCACCGGGGAGCTGTTTTTT
CASSLVPGGTGELFF
>.|TRBV7-3|TRBD1|TRBJ2-7
TGTGCCAGCAGCACCTCAGGGGGCTACGAGCAGTACTTC
CASSTSGGYEQYF
>few|TRBV5-6|.|TRBJ2-7
TGTGCCAGCAGCTTGGGTGGCAGCCTCTCCTACGAGCAGTACTTC
CASSLGGSLSYEQYF
>.|TRBV5-1|TRBD1|TRBJ1-4
TGCGCCAGCAGCTTGAGGGGACAGGGTGCGCCTAATGAAAAACTGTTTTTT
CASSLRGQGAPNEKLFF
>.|TRBV28|TRBD2|TRBJ2-5
TGTGCCAGCAGCCCCGCCGGGACTAGCGGAATAGACCAAGAGACCCAGTACTTC
CASSPAGTSGIDQETQYF
>many|TRBV7-9|TRBD1|TRBJ1-3
TGTGCCAGCAGCTTGGCATTGCACAGGGGTATAAACACCATATATTTT
CASSLALHRGINTIYF
>.|TRBV2|TRBD1|TRBJ2-7
TGTGCCAGCGGGCTTGGACAGGGAGGCACCTACGAGCAGTACTTC
CASGLGQGGTYEQYF
>.|TRBV28|TRBD2|TRBJ2-1
TGTGCCAGCAGTCCGCCGACTAGCGGGTACAATGAGCAGTTCTTC
CASSPPTSGYNEQFF
>.|TRBV4-1|.|TRBJ1-4
TGCGCCAGCAGCCACCTCGGGACCGCACATGAAAAACTGTTTTTT
CASSHLGTAHEKLFF
>.|TRBV2|.|TRBJ2-7
TGTGCCAGCAGTTCCTTCGCGGCGAGCTCCTACGAGCAGTACTTC
CASSSFAASSYEQYF
>.|TRBV11-2|TRBD2|TRBJ2-3
TGTGCCAGCACCCTAGCGGGCCTAAGCACAGATACGCAGTATTTT
CASTLAGLSTDTQYF
>once|TRBV2|TRBD1|TRBJ1-2
TGTGCCAGCAGTTGGGACAGGGATGGCTACACCTTC
CASSWDRDGYTF
>few|TRBV6-1|TRBD2|TRBJ2-3
TGTGCCAGCAGTGAGGCTAGCGGGAGAACAGATACGCAGTATTTT
CASSEASGRTDTQYF
>.|TRBV28|.|TRBJ2-7
TGTGCCAGCAGTTCGAACTGGAACGAGCAGTACTTC
CASSSNWNEQYF
>once|TRBV6-1|.|TRBJ1-2
TGTGCCAGCAGTGAAGCAGGGTCGTATGGCTACACCTTC
CASSEAGSYGYTF
>once|TRBV7-2|.|TRBJ2-2
TGTGCCAGCAGGGGGCCCGGACACTCCACCGGGGAGCTGTTTTTT
CASRGPGHSTGELFF
>once|TRBV28|.|TRBJ1-4
TGTGCCAGCAGACTTCTTCGGGGGGCCCTGCCACTAACTAATGAAAAACTGTTTTTT
CASRLLRGALPLTNEKLFF
>.|TRBV28|.|TRBJ2-2
TGTGCCAGCAGTTCGCCGGGTGACTCCGGGTCTCTGGGGGAGCTGTTTTTT
CASSSPGDSGSLGELFF
>.|TRBV2|.|TRBJ2-1
TGTGCCAGCACGGAGGGGCGGTCAAATGAGCAGTTCTTC
CASTEGRSNEQFF
>.|TRBV9|.|TRBJ1-4
TGTGCCAGCAGCTCGACAGCAAATGAAAAACTGTTTTTT
CASSSTANEKLFF
>.|TRBV2|TRBD1|TRBJ1-1
TGTGCCAGCAGTGTGCGGCAGGGGGCGTCAACTGAAGCTTTCTTT
CASSVRQGASTEAFF
>.|TRBV5-1|.|TRBJ2-7
TGCGCCAGCAGCTTGTCAGGGGCGGGCTCCTACGAGCAGTACTTC
CASSLSGAGSYEQYF
>.|TRBV28|TRBD1|TRBJ2-4
TGTGCCAGCACCCAACCCGGAGCGGCAGGGGGAATTCAGTACTTC
CASTQPGAAGGIQYF
>.|TRBV2|.|TRBJ2-7
TGTGCCAGCACCTCAGGATACGAGCAGTACTTC
CASTSGYEQYF
>.|TRBV29-1|.|TRBJ1-5
TGCAGCGTCTCCTGGGGGGGGGATCAGCCCCAGCATTTT
CSVSWGGDQPQHF
>many|TRBV6-1|.|TRBJ1-5
TGTGCCAGCTCGCGGGGCCGGGTAGGGACGGAGCCCCAGCATTTT
CASSRGRVGTEPQHF
>.|TRBV6-4|.|TRBJ1-5
TGTGCCAGCAGCCCGGGAATATCCCAGGGGACCGGGTACCAGCCCCAGCATTTT
CASSPGISQGTGYQPQHF
>once|TRBV18|.|TRBJ2-2
TGTGCCAGCTCACCAGAGACAGTTTCCGGGGAGCTGTTTTTT
CASSPETVSGELFF
>.|TRBV2|TRBD1|TRBJ2-1
TGTGCCAGCATCAATCGGGACAGGGGTTACAATGAGCAGTTCTTC
CASINRDRGYNEQFF
>.|TRBV28|.|TRBJ1-1
TGTGCCAGCACGATTAGCGCTGAAGCTTTCTTT
CASTISAEAFF